What follows are 5 T cell receptor beta chains derived from one specimen sequenced in a study. Each CDR3 protein gets one entry after TCRdb re-called the 5' RACE reads with MiXCR. The sample consists of 55,000 to 70,000 distinct CDR3 sequences, 25% to 35% of them appearing once. The sample consisted of tumor-infiltrating memory CD4+ T cells sorted from the breast tumor. Documented subset: memory CD4+ T cells, CD4+CD45RO+CD25-. These TCRs come from a female donor with breast cancer.

The chain links TRBV29-1 to TRBJ2-6; D unresolved. The germline gives CDR1 SQVTM, CDR2 ANQGSEA. The V end lost 5 bases, the J end lost 1 base, and 9 bases lay between the germline ends. This CDR3 has 14 amino acids. The CDR3 region has the DNA TGCAGCGTTCAAAGGGCGTCTGGGGCCAACGTCCTGACTTTC. Its protein product is CSVQRASGANVLTF.

A few counts support this clonotype. The chain uses TRBV7-2 and TRBJ1-6; D is uncertain. V lost 4 bases, J lost 5 bases, and 9 bases lay in between. Germline loops: CDR1 SGHTA, CDR2 FQGNSA. The CDR3 has 14 amino acids. The CDR3 region has the DNA TGTGCCAGCAGCTCGTCCTATAATAATTCACCCCTCCACTTT. This codes for CASSSSYNNSPLHF.

CDR3 coding DNA: TGTGCCTGGACATCGTGGTTGGGTCAGCCCCAGCATTTT. It is translated as CAWTSWLGQPQHF. The chain employs TRBV30 and TRBJ1-5; D unresolved. Trimming cost V 4 bases and J 6 bases, with 13 bases left between them. The CDR3 contains 13 residues. The germline gives CDR1 GTSNPN, CDR2 SVGIG (reference sequence).

This chain uses TRBV7-2 with TRBJ2-3; D is possibly TRBD1 or TRBD2 (5 bases each). This CDR3 region has 16 residues. Germline V gene sequence: CDR1 SGHTA, CDR2 FQGNSA. Deletions cut 4 bases from V and 6 bases from J, with 20 bases between. CDR3 coding DNA: TGTGCCAGCAGCTCATCGTCGGGGCTACCCAGGGATACGCAGTATTTT. Its protein product is CASSSSSGLPRDTQYF.

V and J are TRBV7-3 and TRBJ2-1; 7 bases are a match to TRBD1. CDR3 length: 14 residues. Germline V gene sequence: CDR1 SGHTA, CDR2 FQGTGA. Unmatched junction bases numbered 13, after V lost 5 bases and J lost 12 bases. CDR3 sequence reads: CASSPNRDSEGQFF. As DNA, the CDR3 is TGTGCCAGCAGCCCGAATAGGGACAGCGAGGGGCAGTTCTTC.